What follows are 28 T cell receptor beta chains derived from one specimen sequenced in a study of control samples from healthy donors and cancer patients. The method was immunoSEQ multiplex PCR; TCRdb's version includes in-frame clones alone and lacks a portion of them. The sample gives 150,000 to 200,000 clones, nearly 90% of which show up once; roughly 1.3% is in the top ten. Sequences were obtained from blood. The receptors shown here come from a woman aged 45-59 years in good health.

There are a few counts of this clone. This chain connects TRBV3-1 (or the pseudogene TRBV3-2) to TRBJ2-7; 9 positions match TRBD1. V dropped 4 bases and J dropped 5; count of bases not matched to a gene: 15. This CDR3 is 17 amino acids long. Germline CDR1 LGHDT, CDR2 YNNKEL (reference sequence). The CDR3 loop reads CASSPTGTGYGYNEQYF. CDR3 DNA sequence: TGTGCCAGCAGCCCAACCGGGACAGGGTATGGGTACAACGAGCAGTACTTC.

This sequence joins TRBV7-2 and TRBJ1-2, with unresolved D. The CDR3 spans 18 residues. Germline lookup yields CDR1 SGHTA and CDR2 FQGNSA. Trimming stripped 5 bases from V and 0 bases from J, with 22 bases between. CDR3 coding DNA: TGTGCCAGCAGCGGATTCCCGGCGGCAGTTGGGGCTAACTATGGCTACACCTTC. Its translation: CASSGFPAAVGANYGYTF.

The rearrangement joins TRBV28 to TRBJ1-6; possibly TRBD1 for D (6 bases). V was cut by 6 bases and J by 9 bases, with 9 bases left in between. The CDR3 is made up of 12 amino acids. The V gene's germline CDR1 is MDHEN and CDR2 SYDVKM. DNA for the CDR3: TGTGCCAGCAGACCACAGGGTTCACCCCTCCACTTT. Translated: CASRPQGSPLHF.

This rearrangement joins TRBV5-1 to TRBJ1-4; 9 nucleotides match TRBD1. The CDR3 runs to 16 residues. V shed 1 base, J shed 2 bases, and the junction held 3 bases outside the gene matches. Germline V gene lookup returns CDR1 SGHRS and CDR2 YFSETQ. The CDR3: CASSLIQGATNEKLFF. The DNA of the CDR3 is TGCGCCAGCAGCTTGATACAGGGGGCCACTAATGAAAAACTGTTTTTT.

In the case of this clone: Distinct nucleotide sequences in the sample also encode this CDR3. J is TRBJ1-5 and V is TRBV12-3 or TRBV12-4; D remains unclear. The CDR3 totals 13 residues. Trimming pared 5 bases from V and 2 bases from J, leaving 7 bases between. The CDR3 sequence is CASSLTGNQPQHF. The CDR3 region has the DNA TGTGCCAGCAGTCTGACGGGCAATCAGCCCCAGCATTTT.

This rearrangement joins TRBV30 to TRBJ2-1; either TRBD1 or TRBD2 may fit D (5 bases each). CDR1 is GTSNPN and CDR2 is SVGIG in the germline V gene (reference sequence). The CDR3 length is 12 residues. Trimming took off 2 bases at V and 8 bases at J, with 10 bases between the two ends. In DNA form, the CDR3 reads TGTGCCTGGAGTCGTGGGGGACATGAGCAGTTCTTC. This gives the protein CAWSRGGHEQFF.

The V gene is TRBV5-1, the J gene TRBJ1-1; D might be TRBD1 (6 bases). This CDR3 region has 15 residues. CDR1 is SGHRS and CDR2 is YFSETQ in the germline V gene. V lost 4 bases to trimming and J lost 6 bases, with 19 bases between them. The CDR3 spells CASSRTGAGTAEAFF. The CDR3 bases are TGCGCCAGCAGCAGAACGGGGGCAGGGACGGCTGAAGCTTTCTTT. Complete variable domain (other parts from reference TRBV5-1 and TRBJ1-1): KAGVTQTPRYLIKTRGQQVTLSCSPISGHRSVSWYQQTPGQGLQFLFEYFSETQRNKGNFPGRFSGRQFSNSRSEMNVSTLELGDSALYLCASSRTGAGTAEAFFGQGTRLTVV.

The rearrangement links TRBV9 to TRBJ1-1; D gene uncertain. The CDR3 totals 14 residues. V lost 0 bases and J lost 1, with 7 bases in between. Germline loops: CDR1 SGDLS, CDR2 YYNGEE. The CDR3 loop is CASSVEGRNTEAFF. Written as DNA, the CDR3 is TGTGCCAGCAGCGTAGAGGGTAGGAACACTGAAGCTTTCTTT.

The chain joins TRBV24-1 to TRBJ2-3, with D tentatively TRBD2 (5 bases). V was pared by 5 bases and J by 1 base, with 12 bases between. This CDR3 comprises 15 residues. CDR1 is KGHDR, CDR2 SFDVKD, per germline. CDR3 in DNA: TGTGCCACCAGTGCCCCCCTGGGAGGCACAGATACGCAGTATTTT. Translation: CATSAPLGGTDTQYF.

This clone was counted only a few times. CDR3 in amino acids: CASSGPSFNEKLFF. The CDR3 bases are TGTGCCAGCAGCGGCCCCTCATTCAATGAAAAACTGTTTTTT. J is TRBJ1-4 and V is TRBV3-1 (or the pseudogene TRBV3-2); D is ambiguous. Germline loops: CDR1 LGHDT, CDR2 YNNKEL (reference sequence). The CDR3 consists of 14 residues. V was clipped by 5 bases and J by 5 bases, with 12 bases between them.

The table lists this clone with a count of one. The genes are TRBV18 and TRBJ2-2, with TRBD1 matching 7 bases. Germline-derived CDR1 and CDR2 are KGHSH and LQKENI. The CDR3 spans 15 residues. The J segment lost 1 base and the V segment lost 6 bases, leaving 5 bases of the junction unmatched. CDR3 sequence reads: CASSPSGGNTGELFF. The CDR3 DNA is TGTGCCAGCTCCCCGTCAGGGGGGAACACCGGGGAGCTGTTTTTT.

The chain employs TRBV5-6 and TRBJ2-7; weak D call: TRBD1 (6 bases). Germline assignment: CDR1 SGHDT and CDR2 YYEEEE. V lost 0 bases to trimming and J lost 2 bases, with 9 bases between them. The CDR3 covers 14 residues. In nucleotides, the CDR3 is TGTGCCAGCAGCTTGGGACAGGTAACCTACGAGCAGTACTTC. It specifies CASSLGQVTYEQYF. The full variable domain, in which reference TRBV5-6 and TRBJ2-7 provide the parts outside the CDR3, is DAGVTQSPTHLIKTRGQQVTLRCSPKSGHDTVSWYQQALGQGPQFIFQYYEEEERQRGNFPDRFSGHQFPNYSSELNVNALLLGDSALYLCASSLGQVTYEQYFGPGTRLTVT.

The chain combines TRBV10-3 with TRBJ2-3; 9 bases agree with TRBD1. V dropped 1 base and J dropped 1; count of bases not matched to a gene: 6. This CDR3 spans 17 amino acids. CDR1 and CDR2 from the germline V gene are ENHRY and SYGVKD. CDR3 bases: TGTGCCATCAGTGAGTTACAGGGGGCGCGAGGCACAGATACGCAGTATTTT. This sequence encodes CAISELQGARGTDTQYF.

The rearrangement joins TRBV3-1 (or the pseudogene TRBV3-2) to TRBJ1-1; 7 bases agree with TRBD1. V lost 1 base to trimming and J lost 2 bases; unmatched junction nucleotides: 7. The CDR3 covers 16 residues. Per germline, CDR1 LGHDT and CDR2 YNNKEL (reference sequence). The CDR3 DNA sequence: TGTGCCAGCAGCCAAGGTCCCGGGACAGCTAACACTGAAGCTTTCTTT. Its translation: CASSQGPGTANTEAFF.

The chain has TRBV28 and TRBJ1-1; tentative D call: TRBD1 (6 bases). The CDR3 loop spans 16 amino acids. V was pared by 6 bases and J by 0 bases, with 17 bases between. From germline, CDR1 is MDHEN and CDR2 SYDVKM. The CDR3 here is CASSPGGGRMNTEAFF. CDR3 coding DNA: TGTGCCAGCAGCCCTGGGGGGGGGCGCATGAACACTGAAGCTTTCTTT.

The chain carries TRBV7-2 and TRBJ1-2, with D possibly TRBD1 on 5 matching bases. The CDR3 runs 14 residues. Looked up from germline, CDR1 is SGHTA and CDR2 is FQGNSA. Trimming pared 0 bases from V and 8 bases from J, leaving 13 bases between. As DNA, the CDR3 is TGTGCCAGCAGCTTAGCGGGGAGGGGTTACGGCTACACCTTC. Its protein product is CASSLAGRGYGYTF.

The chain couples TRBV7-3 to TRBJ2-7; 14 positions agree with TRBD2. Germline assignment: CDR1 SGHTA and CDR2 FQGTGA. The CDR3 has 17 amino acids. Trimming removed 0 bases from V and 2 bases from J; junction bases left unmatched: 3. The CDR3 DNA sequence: TGTGCCAGCAGCTTAACTGGGGGACTAGCGGGGGCCTACGAGCAGTACTTC. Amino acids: CASSLTGGLAGAYEQYF.

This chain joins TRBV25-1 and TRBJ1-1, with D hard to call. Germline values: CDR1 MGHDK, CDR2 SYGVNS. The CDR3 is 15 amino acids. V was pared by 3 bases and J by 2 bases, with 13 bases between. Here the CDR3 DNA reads TGTGCCAGCAGTGATGACGGCCTGGCTAACACTGAAGCTTTCTTT. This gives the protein CASSDDGLANTEAFF. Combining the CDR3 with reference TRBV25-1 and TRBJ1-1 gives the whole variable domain EADIYQTPRYLVIGTGKKITLECSQTMGHDKMYWYQQDPGMELHLIHYSYGVNSTEKGDLSSESTVSRIRTEHFPLTLESARPSHTSQYLCASSDDGLANTEAFFGQGTRLTVV.

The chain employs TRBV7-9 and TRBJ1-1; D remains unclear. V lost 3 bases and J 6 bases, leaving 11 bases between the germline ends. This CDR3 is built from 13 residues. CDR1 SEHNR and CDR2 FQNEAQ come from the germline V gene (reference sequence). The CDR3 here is CASSFPLSSEAFF. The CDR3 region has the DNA TGTGCCAGCAGCTTCCCGCTTAGCTCTGAAGCTTTCTTT.

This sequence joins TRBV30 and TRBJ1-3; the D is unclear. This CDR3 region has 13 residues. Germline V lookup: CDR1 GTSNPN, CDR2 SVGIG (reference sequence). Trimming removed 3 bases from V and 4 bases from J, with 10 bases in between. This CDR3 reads CAWRMDVGNTIYF. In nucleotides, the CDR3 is TGTGCCTGGAGGATGGACGTGGGAAACACCATATATTTT.

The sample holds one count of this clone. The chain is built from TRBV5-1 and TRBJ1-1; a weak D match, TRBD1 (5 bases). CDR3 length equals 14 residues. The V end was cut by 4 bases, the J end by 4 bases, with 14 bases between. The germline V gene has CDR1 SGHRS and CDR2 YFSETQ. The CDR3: CASSGGHPSTEAFF. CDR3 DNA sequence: TGCGCCAGCAGCGGTGGACATCCTAGCACTGAAGCTTTCTTT.

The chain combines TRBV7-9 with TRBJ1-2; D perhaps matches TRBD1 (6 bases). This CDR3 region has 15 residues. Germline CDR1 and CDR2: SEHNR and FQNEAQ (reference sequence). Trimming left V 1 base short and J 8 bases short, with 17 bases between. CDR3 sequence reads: CASSLGGQRVGGYTF. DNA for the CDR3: TGTGCCAGCAGCTTAGGAGGACAGAGGGTAGGAGGCTACACCTTC.

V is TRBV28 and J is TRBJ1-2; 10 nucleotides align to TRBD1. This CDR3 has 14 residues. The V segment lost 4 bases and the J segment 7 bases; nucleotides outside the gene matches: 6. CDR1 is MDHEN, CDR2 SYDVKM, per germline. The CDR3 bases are TGTGCCAGCAGTTCCCCGACAGGGGGCCGTGGCTACACCTTC. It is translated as CASSSPTGGRGYTF.

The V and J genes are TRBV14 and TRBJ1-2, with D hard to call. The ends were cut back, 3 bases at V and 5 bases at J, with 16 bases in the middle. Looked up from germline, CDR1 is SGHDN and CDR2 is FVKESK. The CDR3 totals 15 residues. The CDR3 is CASSQGIFDGYGYTF. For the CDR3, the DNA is TGTGCCAGCAGCCAGGGGATTTTCGACGGATATGGCTACACCTTC. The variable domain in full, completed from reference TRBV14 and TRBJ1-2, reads EAGVTQFPSHSVIEKGQTVTLRCDPISGHDNLYWYRRVMGKEIKFLLHFVKESKQDESGMPNNRFLAERTGGTYSTLKVQPAELEDSGVYFCASSQGIFDGYGYTFGSGTRLTVV.

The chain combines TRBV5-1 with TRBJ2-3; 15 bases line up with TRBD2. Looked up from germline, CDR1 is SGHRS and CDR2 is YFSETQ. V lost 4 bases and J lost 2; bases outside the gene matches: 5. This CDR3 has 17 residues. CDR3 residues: CASSLGTSGRNTDTQYF. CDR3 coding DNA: TGCGCCAGCAGCCTGGGGACTAGCGGGAGGAACACAGATACGCAGTATTTT.

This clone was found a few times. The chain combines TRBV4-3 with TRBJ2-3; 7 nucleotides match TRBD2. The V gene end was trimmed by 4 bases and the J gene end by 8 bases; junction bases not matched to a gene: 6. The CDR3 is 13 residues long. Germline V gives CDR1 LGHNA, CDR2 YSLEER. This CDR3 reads CASSLLGEGTQYF. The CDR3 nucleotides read TGCGCCAGCAGCCTTTTGGGGGAGGGTACGCAGTATTTT.

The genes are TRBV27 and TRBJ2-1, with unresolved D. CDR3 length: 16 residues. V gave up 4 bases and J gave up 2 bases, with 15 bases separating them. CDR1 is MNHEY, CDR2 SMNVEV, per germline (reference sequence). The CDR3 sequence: CASSYDFHGPYNEQFF. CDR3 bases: TGTGCCAGCAGTTACGACTTTCATGGACCCTACAATGAGCAGTTCTTC.

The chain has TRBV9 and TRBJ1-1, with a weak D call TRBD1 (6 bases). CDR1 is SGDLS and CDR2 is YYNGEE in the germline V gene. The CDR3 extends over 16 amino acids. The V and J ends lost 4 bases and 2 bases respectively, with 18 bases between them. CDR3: CASSPGHTLGNTEAFF. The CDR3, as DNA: TGTGCCAGCAGCCCGGGACACACATTAGGAAACACTGAAGCTTTCTTT.